This is a list of T cell receptor beta chains from one sample in a study of identical twins. TCRdb processed the 5' RACE reads anew with MiXCR; each CDR3 protein has one entry. The top ten hold around 0.5% of the sample, which has approximately 490,000 distinct CDR3 sequences, around 20% seen once. The same data also contributed to another study, on yellow fever vaccine responses in identical twins.

The sequenced sample consisted of CD4+ T cells sorted from blood. The receptors derive from a woman aged 18-29 years in good health. The CDR3 runs from the conserved cysteine through the conserved F or W. The order of the fields is V gene, D gene, CDR3 length, J gene, clone size, CDR3 protein, CDR3 DNA. D genes are given only for firm matches. Size values are once, few and many counts, or a class for expanded clones, and some rows have none.

v_call: TRBV6-2/TRBV6-3; d_call: NA; cdr3_length: 16; j_call: TRBJ2-3; clone_size: few; cdr3_aa: CAVTPWRKSSTDTQYF; cdr3_nt: TGCGCCGTAACCCCGTGGAGGAAGTCTAGCACAGATACGCAGTATTTT
v_call: TRBV24-1; d_call: NA; cdr3_length: 13; j_call: TRBJ2-7; clone_size: NA; cdr3_aa: CATSERMRDEQYF; cdr3_nt: TGTGCCACCAGTGAGAGGATGCGGGACGAGCAGTACTTC
v_call: TRBV12-3/TRBV12-4; d_call: NA; cdr3_length: 14; j_call: TRBJ1-6; clone_size: few; cdr3_aa: CASSYRFLWSPLHF; cdr3_nt: TGTGCCAGCAGCTACCGGTTTTTGTGGTCACCCCTCCACTTT
v_call: TRBV11-3; d_call: NA; cdr3_length: 14; j_call: TRBJ2-5; clone_size: NA; cdr3_aa: CASSSRPSLETQYF; cdr3_nt: TGTGCCAGCAGCTCCAGACCTAGTCTAGAGACCCAGTACTTC
v_call: TRBV7-3; d_call: NA; cdr3_length: 16; j_call: TRBJ2-3; clone_size: few; cdr3_aa: CASSLSPSPVTDTQYF; cdr3_nt: TGTGCCAGCAGCTTATCCCCCAGCCCTGTCACAGATACGCAGTATTTT
v_call: TRBV12-3/TRBV12-4; d_call: NA; cdr3_length: 13; j_call: TRBJ2-7; clone_size: NA; cdr3_aa: CASSFHSLLEQYF; cdr3_nt: TGTGCCAGCAGTTTCCATTCCCTCCTCGAGCAGTACTTC
v_call: TRBV3-1; d_call: NA; cdr3_length: 13; j_call: TRBJ2-1; clone_size: NA; cdr3_aa: CASSPEKGNEQFF; cdr3_nt: TGTGCCAGCAGCCCTGAAAAAGGTAATGAGCAGTTCTTC
v_call: TRBV10-3; d_call: NA; cdr3_length: 15; j_call: TRBJ1-2; clone_size: few; cdr3_aa: CAISEMQGNIGGYTF; cdr3_nt: TGTGCCATCAGTGAGATGCAGGGGAATATTGGCGGCTACACCTTC
v_call: TRBV5-6; d_call: TRBD1; cdr3_length: 16; j_call: TRBJ2-3; clone_size: NA; cdr3_aa: CASSLVRDRAADTQYF; cdr3_nt: TGTGCCAGCAGCTTGGTCCGGGACAGGGCCGCAGATACGCAGTATTTT
v_call: TRBV5-1; d_call: TRBD2; cdr3_length: 16; j_call: TRBJ2-7; clone_size: few; cdr3_aa: CASSLTASGGVYEQYF; cdr3_nt: TGCGCCAGCAGCTTGACGGCTAGCGGAGGGGTTTACGAGCAGTACTTC
v_call: TRBV2; d_call: NA; cdr3_length: 14; j_call: TRBJ1-5; clone_size: NA; cdr3_aa: CASSGVGGNQPQHF; cdr3_nt: TGTGCCAGCAGTGGGGTAGGGGGAAATCAGCCCCAGCATTTT
v_call: TRBV12-3/TRBV12-4; d_call: TRBD2; cdr3_length: 17; j_call: TRBJ2-1; clone_size: few; cdr3_aa: CASSLRTSGGVGNEQFF; cdr3_nt: TGTGCCAGCAGTTTGAGGACTAGCGGGGGGGTGGGGAATGAGCAGTTCTTC
v_call: TRBV6-6; d_call: TRBD2; cdr3_length: 13; j_call: TRBJ2-5; clone_size: once; cdr3_aa: CASSKREQETQYF; cdr3_nt: TGTGCCAGCAGTAAGCGGGAACAAGAGACCCAGTACTTC
v_call: TRBV11-2; d_call: NA; cdr3_length: 16; j_call: TRBJ2-2; clone_size: NA; cdr3_aa: CASSNQQGKGTGELFF; cdr3_nt: TGTGCCAGCAGCAATCAACAGGGAAAGGGCACCGGGGAGCTGTTTTTT
v_call: TRBV11-2; d_call: NA; cdr3_length: 14; j_call: TRBJ1-2; clone_size: once; cdr3_aa: CASSLGSGMYGYTF; cdr3_nt: TGTGCCAGCAGCTTAGGTTCCGGGATGTATGGCTACACCTTC
v_call: TRBV5-1; d_call: TRBD1; cdr3_length: 13; j_call: TRBJ2-5; clone_size: NA; cdr3_aa: CARGTAVGETQYF; cdr3_nt: TGCGCCAGAGGGACAGCAGTAGGGGAGACCCAGTACTTC
v_call: TRBV4-1; d_call: TRBD2; cdr3_length: 19; j_call: TRBJ2-1; clone_size: NA; cdr3_aa: CASSQEPGLAVLGGSEQFF; cdr3_nt: TGCGCCAGCAGCCAAGAACCCGGACTAGCGGTCTTAGGGGGGAGTGAGCAGTTCTTC
v_call: TRBV5-1; d_call: NA; cdr3_length: 11; j_call: TRBJ2-1; clone_size: NA; cdr3_aa: CASSLEGWQFF; cdr3_nt: TGCGCCAGCAGCTTGGAAGGGTGGCAGTTCTTC